This note documents a single TCR beta chain sequence. The data stem from a study of blood T cells in healthy people across ages. With a J-beta primer mix and a sample-barcoded 5' primer, a second PCR ran roughly 7 to 11 cycles. TCRdb reanalysed the 5' RACE reads using MiXCR and keeps one entry per CDR3 protein. The sample has about 930,000 distinct CDR3 sequences; 25% to 30% are singletons. Germline loops: CDR1 SGDLS, CDR2 YYNGEE. The CDR3 totals 17 residues. V lost 0 bases and J lost 7; bases outside the gene matches: 9. This same sample was also taken into another study, of T cells of mothers and their children.

This rearrangement joins TRBV9 to TRBJ2-2; 10 nucleotides match TRBD2. This clonotype originated in a woman in her thirties or forties in good health. Sequenced material: blood. The CDR3: CASSVDNVLAGIGELFF. CDR3 bases: TGTGCCAGCAGCGTAGACAACGTACTAGCGGGGATCGGGGAGCTGTTTTTT.